The T cell receptor beta chain described here comes from a study of tumour-infiltrating T cells in Burkitt lymphoma. Study-wide background: Patients covered every epidemiological subtype of Burkitt lymphoma. Overall and progression-free survival were predicted by productive clonality.

Method: immunoSEQ multiplex PCR; TCRdb's copy keeps in-frame clones and lacks some. Among about 710 clones listed, about 16% were seen once. Germline V CDR1 and CDR2: SGHRS, YFSETQ. V trimming: 4 bases; J trimming: 7 bases; junction bases outside the gene matches: 3. The CDR3 extends over 14 amino acids. This chain uses TRBV5-1 with TRBJ1-6, with 9 bases lining up with TRBD1. The receptor comes from a human donor with Burkitt lymphoma. Source material: tumor tissue. CDR3 protein: CASSLDRGNSPLHF. In nucleotides, the CDR3 is TGCGCCAGCAGCCTGGACAGGGGCAATTCACCCCTCCACTTT.